This T cell receptor (beta chain) was identified in a study of CD8+ T cells in alopecia areata. CDR1 is LNHDA and CDR2 is SQIVND in the germline V gene (reference sequence). V lost 6 bases and J lost 4; bases outside the gene matches: 16. The CDR3 length is 17 residues. This clone appeared a few times. Extraction and reverse transcription of RNA yielded cDNA as the sequencing template. Profiling relied on immunoSEQ multiplex PCR, and the TCRdb table lists in-frame clones only, not all of them. The repertoire has around 190,000 clones, 60% of them found once; the top ten carry 1%. Sample treatment: oral pan-JAK inhibitor, 5-10 mg twice daily.

The sequencing here drew on CD4+ T cells sorted from blood, taken at week 24, from a patient treated with tofacitinib. The TCR sequence derives from a human donor with alopecia areata. This chain connects TRBV19 to TRBJ1-1, with 8 bases lining up with TRBD1. The CDR3 nucleotides are TGTGCCAGTAGGAGCAGGGGGCGCGGCGGTATGGGCACTGAAGCTTTCTTT. Translating gives CASRSRGRGGMGTEAFF.